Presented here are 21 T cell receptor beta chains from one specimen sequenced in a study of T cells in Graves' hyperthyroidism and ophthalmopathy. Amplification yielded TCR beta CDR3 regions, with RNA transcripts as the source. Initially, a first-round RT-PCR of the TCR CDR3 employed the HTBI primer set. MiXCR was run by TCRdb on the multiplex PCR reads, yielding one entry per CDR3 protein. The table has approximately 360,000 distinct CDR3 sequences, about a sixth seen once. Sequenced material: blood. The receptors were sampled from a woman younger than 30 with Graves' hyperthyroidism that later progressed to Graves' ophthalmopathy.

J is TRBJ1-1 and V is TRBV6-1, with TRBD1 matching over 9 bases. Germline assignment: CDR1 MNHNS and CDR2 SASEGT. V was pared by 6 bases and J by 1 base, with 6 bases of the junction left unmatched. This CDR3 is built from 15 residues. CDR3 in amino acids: CASSQSDRGNTEAFF. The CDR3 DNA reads TGTGCCAGCAGCCAATCGGACAGGGGGAACACTGAAGCTTTCTTT.

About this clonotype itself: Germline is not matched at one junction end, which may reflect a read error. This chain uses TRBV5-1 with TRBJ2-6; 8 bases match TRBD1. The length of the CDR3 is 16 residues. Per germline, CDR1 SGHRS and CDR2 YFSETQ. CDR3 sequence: CASRWEQGAGANVLTF. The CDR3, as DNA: TGTGCCAGCAGGTGGGAACAGGGGGCTGGGGCCAACGTCCTGACTTTC.

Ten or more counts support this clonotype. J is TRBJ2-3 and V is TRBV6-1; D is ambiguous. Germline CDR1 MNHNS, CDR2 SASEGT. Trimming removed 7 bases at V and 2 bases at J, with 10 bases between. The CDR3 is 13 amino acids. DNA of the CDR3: TGTGCCAGCACCGTACTGAACACAGATACGCAGTATTTT. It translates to CASTVLNTDTQYF.

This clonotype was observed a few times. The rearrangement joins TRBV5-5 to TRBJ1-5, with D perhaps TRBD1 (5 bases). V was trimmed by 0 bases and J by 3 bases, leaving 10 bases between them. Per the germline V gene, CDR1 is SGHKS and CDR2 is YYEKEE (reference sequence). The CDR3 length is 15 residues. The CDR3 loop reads CASSLGGIYNQPQHF. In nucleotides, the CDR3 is TGTGCCAGCAGCTTGGGGGGGATTTACAATCAGCCCCAGCATTTT. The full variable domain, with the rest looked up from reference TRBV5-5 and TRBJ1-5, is DAGVTQSPTHLIKTRGQQVTLRCSPISGHKSVSWYQQVLGQGPQFIFQYYEKEERGRGNFPDRFSARQFPNYSSELNVNALLLGDSALYLCASSLGGIYNQPQHFGDGTRLSIL.

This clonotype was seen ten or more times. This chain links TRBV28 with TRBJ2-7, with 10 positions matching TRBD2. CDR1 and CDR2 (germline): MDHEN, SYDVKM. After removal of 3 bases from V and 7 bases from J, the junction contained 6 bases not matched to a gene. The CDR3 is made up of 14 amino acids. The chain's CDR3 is CASSLGLAPKEQYF. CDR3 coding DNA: TGTGCCAGCAGTTTGGGACTAGCGCCTAAAGAGCAGTACTTC.

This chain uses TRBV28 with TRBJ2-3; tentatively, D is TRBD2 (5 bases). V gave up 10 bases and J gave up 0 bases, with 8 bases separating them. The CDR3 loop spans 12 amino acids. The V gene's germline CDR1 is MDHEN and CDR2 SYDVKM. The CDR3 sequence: CATRTSTDTQYF. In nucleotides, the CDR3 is TGTGCCACCCGGACTAGCACAGATACGCAGTATTTT.

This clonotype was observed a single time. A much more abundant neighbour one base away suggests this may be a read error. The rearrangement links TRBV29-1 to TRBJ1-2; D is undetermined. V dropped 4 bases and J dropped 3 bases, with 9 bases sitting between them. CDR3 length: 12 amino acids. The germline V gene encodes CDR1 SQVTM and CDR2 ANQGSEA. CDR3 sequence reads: CSVALRDYGYTF. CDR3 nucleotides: TGCAGCGTTGCCTTGCGCGACTATGGCTACACCTTC.

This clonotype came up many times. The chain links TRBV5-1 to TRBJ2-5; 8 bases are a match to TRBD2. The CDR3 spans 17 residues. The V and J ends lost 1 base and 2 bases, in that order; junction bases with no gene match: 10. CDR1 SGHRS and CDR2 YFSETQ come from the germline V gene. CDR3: CASSLLAGGRGQETQYF. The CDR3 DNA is TGCGCCAGCAGCTTGCTCGCGGGAGGTCGAGGACAAGAGACCCAGTACTTC.

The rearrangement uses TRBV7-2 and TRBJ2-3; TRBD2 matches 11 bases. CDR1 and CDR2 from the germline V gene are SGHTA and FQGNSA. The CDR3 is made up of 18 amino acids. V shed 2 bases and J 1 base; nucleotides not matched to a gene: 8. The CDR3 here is CASSLSRGLAGGTDTQYF. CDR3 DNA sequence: TGTGCCAGCAGCTTATCCCGTGGACTAGCGGGTGGCACAGATACGCAGTATTTT.

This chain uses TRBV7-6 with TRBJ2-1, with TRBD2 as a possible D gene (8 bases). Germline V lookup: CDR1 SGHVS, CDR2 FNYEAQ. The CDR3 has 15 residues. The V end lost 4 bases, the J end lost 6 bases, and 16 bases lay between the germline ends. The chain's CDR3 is CASSSPGGGVNEQFF. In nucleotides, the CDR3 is TGTGCCAGCAGCTCCCCGGGAGGGGGCGTCAATGAGCAGTTCTTC.

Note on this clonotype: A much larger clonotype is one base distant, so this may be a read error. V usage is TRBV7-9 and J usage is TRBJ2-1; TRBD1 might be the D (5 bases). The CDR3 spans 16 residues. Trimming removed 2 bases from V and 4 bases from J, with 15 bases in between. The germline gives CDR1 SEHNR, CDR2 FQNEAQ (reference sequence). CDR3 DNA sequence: TGTGCCAGCAGCTTAACGTCAGGGTGGGCTTACAATGAGCAGTTCTTC. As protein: CASSLTSGWAYNEQFF.

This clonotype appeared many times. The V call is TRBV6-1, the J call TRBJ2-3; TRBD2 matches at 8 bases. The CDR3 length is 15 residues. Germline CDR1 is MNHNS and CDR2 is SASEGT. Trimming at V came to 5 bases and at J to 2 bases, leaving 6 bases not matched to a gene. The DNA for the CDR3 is TGTGCCAGCAGTACCAGCGGGAGCCTCACAGATACGCAGTATTTT. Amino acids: CASSTSGSLTDTQYF.

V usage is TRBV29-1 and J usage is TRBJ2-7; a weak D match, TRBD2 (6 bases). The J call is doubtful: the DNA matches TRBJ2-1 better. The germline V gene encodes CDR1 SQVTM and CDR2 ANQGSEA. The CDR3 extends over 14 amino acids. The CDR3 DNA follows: TGCAGCGTTGGGGGGGATAGGGCCCCCTACGAGCAGTTCTTC. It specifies CSVGGDRAPYEQFF.

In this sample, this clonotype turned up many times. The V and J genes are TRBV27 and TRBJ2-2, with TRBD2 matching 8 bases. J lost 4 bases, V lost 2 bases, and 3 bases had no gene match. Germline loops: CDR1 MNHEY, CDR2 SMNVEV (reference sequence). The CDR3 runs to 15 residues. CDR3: CASSLASGGTGELFF. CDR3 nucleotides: TGTGCCAGCAGTTTAGCCAGCGGGGGCACCGGGGAGCTGTTTTTT.

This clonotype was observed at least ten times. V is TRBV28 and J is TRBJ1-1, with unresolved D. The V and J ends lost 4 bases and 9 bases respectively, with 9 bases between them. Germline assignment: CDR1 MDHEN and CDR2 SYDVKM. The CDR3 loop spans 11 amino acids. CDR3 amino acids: CASSSEAQAFF. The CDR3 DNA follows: TGTGCCAGCAGTTCAGAAGCGCAAGCTTTCTTT.

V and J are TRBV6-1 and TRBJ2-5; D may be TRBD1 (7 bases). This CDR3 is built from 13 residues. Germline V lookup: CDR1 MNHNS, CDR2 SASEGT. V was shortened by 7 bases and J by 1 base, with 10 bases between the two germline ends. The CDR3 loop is CASTQGGQETQYF. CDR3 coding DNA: TGTGCCAGCACCCAGGGGGGCCAAGAGACCCAGTACTTC.

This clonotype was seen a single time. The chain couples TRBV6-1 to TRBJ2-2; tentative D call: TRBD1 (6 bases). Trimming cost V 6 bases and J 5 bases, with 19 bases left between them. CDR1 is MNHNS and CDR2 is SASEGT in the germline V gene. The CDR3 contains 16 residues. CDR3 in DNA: TGTGCCAGCAGCTTCTGGACAGCGAAAAAAACCGGGGAGCTGTTTTTT. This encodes CASSFWTAKKTGELFF.

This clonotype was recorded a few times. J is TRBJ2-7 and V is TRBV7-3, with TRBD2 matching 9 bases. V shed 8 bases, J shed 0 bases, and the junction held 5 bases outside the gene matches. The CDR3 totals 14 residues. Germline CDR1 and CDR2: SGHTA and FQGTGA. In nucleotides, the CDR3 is TGTGCCAGCGACCTAGCGGGAAACTCCTACGAGCAGTACTTC. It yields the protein CASDLAGNSYEQYF. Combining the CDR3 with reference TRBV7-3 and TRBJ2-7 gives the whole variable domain GAGVSQTPSNKVTEKGKYVELRCDPISGHTALYWYRQSLGQGPEFLIYFQGTGAADDSGLPNDRFFAVRPEGSVSTLKIQRTERGDSAVYLCASDLAGNSYEQYFGPGTRLTVT.

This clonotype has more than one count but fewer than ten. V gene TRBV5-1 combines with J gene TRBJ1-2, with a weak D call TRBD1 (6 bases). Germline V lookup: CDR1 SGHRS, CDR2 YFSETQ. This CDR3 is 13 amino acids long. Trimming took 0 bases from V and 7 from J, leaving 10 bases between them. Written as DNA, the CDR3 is TGCGCCAGCAGCTTGGAACAGGGCGCTGGCTACACCTTC. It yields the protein CASSLEQGAGYTF.

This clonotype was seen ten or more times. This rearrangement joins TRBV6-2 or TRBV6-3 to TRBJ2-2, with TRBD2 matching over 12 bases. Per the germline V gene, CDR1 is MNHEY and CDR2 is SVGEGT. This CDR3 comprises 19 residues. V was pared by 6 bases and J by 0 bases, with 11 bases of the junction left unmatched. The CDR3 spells CASSRRLAGAPSNTGELFF. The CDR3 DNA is TGTGCCAGCAGCCGGAGACTAGCGGGAGCCCCGTCGAACACCGGGGAGCTGTTTTTT.

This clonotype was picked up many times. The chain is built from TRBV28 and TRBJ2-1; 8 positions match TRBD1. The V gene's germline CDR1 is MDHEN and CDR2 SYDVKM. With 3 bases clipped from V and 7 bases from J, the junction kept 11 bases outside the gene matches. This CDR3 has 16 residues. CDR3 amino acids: CASSFPPSDRENEQFF. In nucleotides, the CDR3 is TGTGCCAGCAGTTTCCCACCCTCGGACAGGGAAAATGAGCAGTTCTTC.